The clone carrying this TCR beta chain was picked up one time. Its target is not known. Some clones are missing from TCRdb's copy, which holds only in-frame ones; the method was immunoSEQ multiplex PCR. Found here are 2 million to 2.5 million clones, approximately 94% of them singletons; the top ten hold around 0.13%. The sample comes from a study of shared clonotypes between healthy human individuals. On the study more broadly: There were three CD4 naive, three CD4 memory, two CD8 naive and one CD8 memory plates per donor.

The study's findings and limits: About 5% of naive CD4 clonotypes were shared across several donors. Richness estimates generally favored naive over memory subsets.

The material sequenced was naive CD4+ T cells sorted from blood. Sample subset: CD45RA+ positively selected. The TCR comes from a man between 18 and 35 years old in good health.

The CDR3 protein is CASSLLGNTEAFF. In DNA, the CDR3 is TGTGCCAGCAGCTTACTGGGGAACACTGAAGCTTTCTTT. The chain has TRBV11-2 and TRBJ1-1, with no clear D. Between the trimmed V and J ends, which lost 2 bases and 1 base, there was a span of 5 bases. This CDR3 comprises 13 residues. Per germline, CDR1 SGHAT and CDR2 FQNNGV.